What follows are 24 T cell receptor beta chains derived from one specimen sequenced in a study of immune characterization of retroperitoneal liposarcoma. Via MiXCR, TCRdb re-called the PCR reads, giving one row per CDR3 protein. The sample has thousands of distinct CDR3 sequences; about 38% are singletons. What was sequenced was tumor tissue. These receptors all stem from a male donor with retroperitoneal liposarcoma.

The chain combines TRBV6-1 with TRBJ2-1; the match to TRBD1 covers 8 bases. The CDR3 has 18 amino acids. The J segment lost 5 bases and the V segment lost 7 bases, leaving 19 bases of the junction unmatched. CDR1 and CDR2 (germline): MNHNS, SASEGT. The CDR3 here is CASTPLGQGRLADNEQFF. Written as DNA, the CDR3 is TGTGCCAGCACCCCTCTAGGACAGGGAAGATTAGCCGACAATGAGCAGTTCTTC.

The rearrangement links TRBV6-4 to TRBJ2-1; D might be TRBD2 (7 bases). The germline V gene encodes CDR1 MRHNA and CDR2 SNTAGT. CDR3 length: 15 amino acids. V shed 4 bases and J shed 2 bases, with 12 bases lying between them. CDR3 amino acids: CASSVGGGTYNEQFF. CDR3 nucleotide sequence: TGTGCCAGCAGTGTCGGCGGGGGCACCTACAATGAGCAGTTCTTC.

This clonotype was seen just once. The chain carries TRBV6-6 and TRBJ2-3; 7 bases match TRBD2. The CDR3 sequence is 14 residues long. From germline, CDR1 is MNHNY and CDR2 SVGAGI (reference sequence). V dropped 2 bases and J dropped 5; count of bases not matched to a gene: 4. CDR3 sequence: CASSYVSSGDTQYF. The CDR3 DNA is TGTGCCAGCAGTTACGTTTCTAGCGGAGATACGCAGTATTTT.

CDR3 nucleotide sequence: TGCGCCAGCAGCTTGACTAGAAGAGCCAATGAGCAGTTCTTC. Protein: CASSLTRRANEQFF. The V call is TRBV5-1, the J call TRBJ2-1; D is possibly TRBD2 (5 bases). Trimming took off 1 base at V and 6 bases at J, with 11 bases between the two ends. Germline V gene sequence: CDR1 SGHRS, CDR2 YFSETQ. The length of the CDR3 is 14 residues.

This clonotype rates as medium-sized. The chain combines TRBV7-8 with TRBJ2-1; D might be TRBD1 or TRBD2, each matching 6 bases. Germline V gene sequence: CDR1 SGHVS, CDR2 FQNEAQ. CDR3 length: 13 residues. The ends were cut back, 8 bases at V and 10 bases at J, with 18 bases in the middle. The CDR3 is CASAGHRSYEQFF. As DNA, the CDR3 is TGTGCCAGCGCGGGACACCGTTCCTACGAGCAGTTCTTC.

The rearrangement uses TRBV6-1 and TRBJ2-1; D uncertain. Germline V CDR1 and CDR2: MNHNS, SASEGT. The CDR3 spans 17 residues. The V end was cut by 2 bases, the J end by 2 bases, with 16 bases between. CDR3 protein: CASSEIRGYLTYNEQFF. CDR3 nucleotide sequence: TGTGCCAGCAGTGAAATCCGCGGCTACCTTACCTACAATGAGCAGTTCTTC.

This chain joins TRBV6-5 and TRBJ2-1; D uncertain. Germline V gene data show CDR1 as MNHEY and CDR2 as SVGAGI. CDR3 length: 13 amino acids. The V end lost 2 bases, the J end lost 6 bases, and 8 bases lay between the germline ends. The CDR3: CASSYGEGNEQFF. CDR3 bases: TGTGCCAGCAGTTACGGGGAAGGCAATGAGCAGTTCTTC.

The V call is TRBV12-3 or TRBV12-4, the J call TRBJ2-1; the D gene is possibly TRBD2 (6 bases). The CDR3 loop spans 15 amino acids. With 6 bases removed from V and 9 bases from J, the gap between germline ends came to 21 bases. CDR3 residues: CASRLELAPIGEQFF. CDR3 nucleotide sequence: TGTGCCAGCAGACTTGAACTAGCACCGATTGGTGAGCAGTTCTTC.

This clonotype was found a few times. This rearrangement joins TRBV12-3 or TRBV12-4 to TRBJ2-5; D unresolved. The CDR3 is made up of 13 amino acids. Trimming left V 1 base short and J 0 bases short, with 3 bases between. The CDR3 sequence: CASSLEYQETQYF. The CDR3 nucleotides read TGTGCCAGCAGTTTAGAGTACCAAGAGACCCAGTACTTC.

This clonotype is judged medium-sized. This chain uses TRBV7-9 with TRBJ2-1, with D perhaps matching TRBD1 (5 bases). The V and J ends lost 2 bases and 9 bases respectively, with 11 bases between them. This CDR3 comprises 13 residues. CDR1 and CDR2 from the germline V gene are SEHNR and FQNEAQ (reference sequence). The CDR3 sequence: CASSLKGKAEQFF. The CDR3 bases are TGTGCCAGCAGCTTAAAGGGGAAAGCTGAGCAGTTCTTC.

This rearrangement joins TRBV11-2 to TRBJ2-3, with D perhaps TRBD2 (6 bases). The length of the CDR3 is 12 residues. Trimming left V 2 bases short and J 8 bases short, with 8 bases between. CDR1 is SGHAT and CDR2 is FQNNGV in the germline V gene. The CDR3 protein is CASSLSGGTQYF. The CDR3 coding sequence is TGTGCCAGCAGCTTATCCGGGGGTACGCAGTATTTT.

V and J are TRBV6-1 and TRBJ2-5, with D possibly TRBD1 on 5 matching bases. Germline CDR1 MNHNS, CDR2 SASEGT. The CDR3 loop spans 13 amino acids. V shed 5 bases and J shed 3 bases, with 10 bases lying between them. The CDR3 loop reads CASSPQVEETQYF. The CDR3 DNA is TGTGCCAGCAGTCCACAGGTGGAAGAGACCCAGTACTTC.

The V gene is TRBV6-1, the J gene TRBJ2-1; TRBD1 is a possible D gene (6 bases). CDR1 is MNHNS, CDR2 SASEGT, per germline. The CDR3 contains 14 residues. V shed 8 bases and J shed 10 bases, with 21 bases lying between them. The CDR3, as DNA: TGTGCCAGCGTCTCTGGACAGATGAACGACGAGCAGTTCTTC. Translated, it gives CASVSGQMNDEQFF.

This clonotype was detected only once. This sequence joins TRBV7-2 and TRBJ2-1; D may match TRBD1 or TRBD2 (6 bases each). Germline CDR1 reads SGHTA; CDR2 reads FQGNSA. V lost 1 base and J 7 bases, leaving 8 bases between the germline ends. CDR3 length: 13 residues. DNA of the CDR3: TGTGCCAGCAGCTTAGGGGGGGCTAATGAGCAGTTCTTC. Residues: CASSLGGANEQFF.

The rearrangement uses TRBV11-2 and TRBJ2-1; possible D gene TRBD1, 6 bases. V shed 5 bases and J shed 8 bases, with 16 bases lying between them. In germline, CDR1 is SGHAT, CDR2 FQNNGV. This CDR3 spans 14 amino acids. This CDR3 reads CASSPGTFKDEQFF. DNA for the CDR3: TGTGCCAGCAGCCCCGGGACATTTAAGGATGAGCAGTTCTTC.

This chain joins TRBV7-8 and TRBJ1-1; D is ambiguous. The CDR3 runs 13 residues. From germline, CDR1 is SGHVS and CDR2 FQNEAQ. V was clipped by 3 bases and J by 0 bases, with 5 bases between them. CDR3 protein: CASSFFLNTEAFF. The CDR3 nucleotides read TGTGCCAGCAGCTTTTTCTTGAACACTGAAGCTTTCTTT.

The V call is TRBV11-2, the J call TRBJ2-1; D may be TRBD2 (6 bases). The length of the CDR3 is 14 residues. Trimming cost V 3 bases and J 2 bases, with 8 bases left between them. CDR1 SGHAT and CDR2 FQNNGV come from the germline V gene. CDR3 sequence: CASSFGEAYNEQFF. CDR3 sequence (DNA): TGTGCCAGCAGCTTCGGGGAGGCCTACAATGAGCAGTTCTTC. Full variable domain (rest looked up from reference TRBV11-2 and TRBJ2-1): EAGVAQSPRYKIIEKRQSVAFWCNPISGHATLYWYQQILGQGPKLLIQFQNNGVVDDSQLPKDRFSAERLKGVDSTLKIQPAKLEDSAVYLCASSFGEAYNEQFFGPGTRLTVL.

This clonotype was recorded a few times. The chain has TRBV6-1 and TRBJ2-1; D remains unclear. The germline CDR1 and CDR2 sequences are MNHNS and SASEGT. The length of the CDR3 is 17 residues. V was trimmed by 10 bases and J by 4 bases, leaving 26 bases between them. In nucleotides, the CDR3 is TGTGCCACCGCAAAAACCCCTGGGGTTTGGCCGTACAATGAGCAGTTCTTC. Encoded protein: CATAKTPGVWPYNEQFF.

By share, this clonotype counts as medium-sized. The chain joins TRBV27 to TRBJ2-1, with 8 bases matching TRBD1. The CDR3 length is 16 residues. Unmatched junction bases numbered 9, after V lost 8 bases and J lost 0 bases. The germline V gene has CDR1 MNHEY and CDR2 SMNVEV (reference sequence). The CDR3 nucleotides are TGTGCCAGCGTAATAACAGGGGGTATCTCCTACAATGAGCAGTTCTTC. Encoded protein: CASVITGGISYNEQFF.

The J gene is TRBJ2-7, the V gene TRBV5-6; D is unresolved. The germline CDR1 and CDR2 sequences are SGHDT and YYEEEE. This CDR3 has 14 residues. V gave up 6 bases and J gave up 2 bases, with 15 bases separating them. The chain's CDR3 is CASTDKGLPYEQYF. The CDR3 DNA reads TGTGCCAGCACCGACAAGGGTCTCCCCTACGAGCAGTACTTC.

This clonotype was detected a few times. V and J are TRBV6-1 and TRBJ2-5, with 8 bases lining up with TRBD1. The end of the DNA aligns better with TRBJ2-1, so the J call may be wrong. Germline-derived CDR1 and CDR2 are MNHNS and SASEGT. The CDR3 contains 16 residues. CDR3 in amino acids: CASSPPRQGARETQFF. The CDR3, as DNA: TGTGCCAGCAGTCCCCCGCGGCAGGGGGCTCGGGAGACCCAGTTCTTC.

The chain couples TRBV7-2 to TRBJ1-6, with D perhaps TRBD1 (6 bases). The germline V gene encodes CDR1 SGHTA and CDR2 FQGNSA. The ends were cut back, 5 bases at V and 1 base at J, with 15 bases in the middle. There are 17 residues in the CDR3. CDR3 amino acids: CASSPRQERSYNSPLHF. CDR3 DNA sequence: TGTGCCAGCAGCCCCCGACAGGAGAGGTCCTATAATTCACCCCTCCACTTT.

This chain joins TRBV27 and TRBJ2-1; D possibly corresponds to TRBD2 (5 bases). With 7 bases removed from V and 2 bases from J, the gap between germline ends came to 9 bases. CDR3 length: 13 residues. The germline gives CDR1 MNHEY, CDR2 SMNVEV (reference sequence). The CDR3: CASILVAYNEQFF. The DNA for the CDR3 is TGTGCCAGCATACTAGTTGCCTACAATGAGCAGTTCTTC.

By share, this clonotype counts as medium-sized. The gene calls are TRBV6-1 and TRBJ2-1; 8 nucleotides line up with TRBD2. This CDR3 region has 11 residues. Trimming took 8 bases from V and 10 from J; bases not matched to a gene: 4. Germline assignment: CDR1 MNHNS and CDR2 SASEGT. CDR3 nucleotides: TGTGCCAGCGGACTAGCCCTCGAGCAGTTCTTC. It translates to CASGLALEQFF.